The 26 T cell receptor beta chains given below trace back to one sample, sequenced in a study of radiation and T cells in renal cell carcinoma. Sequencing was performed with immunoSEQ multiplex PCR; in TCRdb, only in-frame clones are kept and a portion is missing. Here the sample spans some 10,000 clones, roughly 67% being singletons. Treatment defined: treatment-naive control, cytoreductive nephrectomy. The material sequenced was tumor tissue, taken from a patient whose treatment was nephrectomy without radiotherapy. The receptors originated from a man in his fifties or sixties with renal cell carcinoma.

The chain joins TRBV7-2 to TRBJ2-3; 7 bases map to TRBD2. The CDR3 is 14 residues long. Losses at the gene ends were 2 bases for V and 3 bases for J; bases not matched to a gene: 2. Germline V gene lookup returns CDR1 SGHTA and CDR2 FQGNSA. In DNA form, the CDR3 reads TGTGCCAGCAGCTTACAGCGGGATACAGATACGCAGTATTTT. As protein: CASSLQRDTDTQYF. Using reference TRBV7-2 and TRBJ2-3 for the parts outside the CDR3, the full variable domain is GAGVSQSPSNKVTEKGKDVELRCDPISGHTALYWYRQSLGQGLEFLIYFQGNSAPDKSGLPSDRFSAERTGGSVSTLTIQRTQQEDSAVYLCASSLQRDTDTQYFGPGTRLTVL.

This clone turned up a few times. The chain uses TRBV2 and TRBJ1-2; a possible D gene is TRBD1 (5 bases). Germline CDR1 SNHLY, CDR2 FYNNEI. V lost 9 bases and J 4 bases, leaving 15 bases between the germline ends. This CDR3 is built from 13 residues. DNA for the CDR3: TGTGCCAGTGGGGCGGGGACCACCTATGGCTACACCTTC. Encoded protein: CASGAGTTYGYTF.

V and J are TRBV2 and TRBJ1-3; no clear D gene. The CDR3 is made up of 14 amino acids. V was cut by 6 bases and J by 0 bases, with 9 bases left in between. Germline V gene data show CDR1 as SNHLY and CDR2 as FYNNEI. The CDR3 DNA reads as TGTGCCAGCAGGCCGCAGGCCTCTGGAAACACCATATATTTT. Translation: CASRPQASGNTIYF. Looking up the rest from reference TRBV2 and TRBJ1-3 gives the full variable domain: EPEVTQTPSHQVTQMGQEVILRCVPISNHLYFYWYRQILGQKVEFLVSFYNNEISEKSEIFDDQFSVERPDGSNFTLKIRSTKLEDSAMYFCASRPQASGNTIYFGEGSWLTVV.

This chain connects TRBV6-6 to TRBJ1-4, with 7 bases lining up with TRBD1. This CDR3 has 16 residues. With V trimmed by 2 bases and J by 5 bases, 8 bases remained unmatched. Germline CDR1 reads MNHNY; CDR2 reads SVGAGI (reference sequence). In nucleotides, the CDR3 is TGTGCCAGCAGTTACCTGTCCGGGACAGAGAATGAAAAACTGTTTTTT. Amino acid sequence: CASSYLSGTENEKLFF.

This clone was counted once. This rearrangement joins TRBV7-2 to TRBJ2-6; D gene uncertain. Trimming removed 3 bases at V and 0 bases at J, with 9 bases between. This CDR3 is built from 16 residues. The germline gives CDR1 SGHTA, CDR2 FQGNSA. The CDR3 nucleotides read TGTGCCAGCAGCTTTAAGGGTATCTCTGGGGCCAACGTCCTGACTTTC. It translates to CASSFKGISGANVLTF.

The rearrangement uses TRBV7-3 and TRBJ1-6; tentatively, D is TRBD1 (5 bases). V was cut by 0 bases and J by 5 bases, with 8 bases left in between. The germline CDR1 and CDR2 sequences are SGHTA and FQGTGA. CDR3 length equals 15 residues. CDR3 sequence reads: CASSLTGVDNSPLHF. The CDR3 coding sequence is TGTGCCAGCAGCTTAACAGGGGTTGATAATTCACCCCTCCACTTT.

The rearrangement links TRBV7-2 to TRBJ1-1; TRBD1 is a possible D gene (5 bases). The germline V and J ends were trimmed by 1 base and 8 bases, with 11 bases remaining between them. CDR1 is SGHTA and CDR2 is FQGNSA in the germline V gene. CDR3 length: 13 amino acids. The CDR3 loop reads CASSLDRLREAFF. The CDR3, as DNA: TGTGCCAGCAGCTTAGACAGGCTTAGAGAAGCTTTCTTT.

This CDR3 is CASSRPGGPSSYEQYF. CDR3 DNA sequence: TGTGCCAGCAGCCGCCCCGGGGGACCTAGCTCCTACGAGCAGTACTTC. The rearrangement joins TRBV28 to TRBJ2-7; the D gene is possibly TRBD2 (6 bases). The CDR3 spans 16 residues. CDR1 MDHEN and CDR2 SYDVKM come from the germline V gene. Trimming took off 6 bases at V and 0 bases at J, with 18 bases between the two ends. Full variable domain (outside the CDR3, taken from reference TRBV28 and TRBJ2-7): DVKVTQSSRYLVKRTGEKVFLECVQDMDHENMFWYRQDPGLGLRLIYFSYDVKMKEKGDIPEGYSVSREKKERFSLILESASTNQTSMYLCASSRPGGPSSYEQYFGPGTRLTVT.

The chain has TRBV6-1 and TRBJ1-5; tentative D call: TRBD1 (6 bases). CDR1 and CDR2 from the germline V gene are MNHNS and SASEGT. Trimming shortened V by 8 bases and J by 6 bases, and 14 bases separated the two germline ends. This CDR3 has 13 amino acids. The CDR3 DNA sequence: TGTGCCAGCGCGTTACAGGGTGGTCAGCCCCAGCATTTT. Translation gives CASALQGGQPQHF.

The chain employs TRBV7-9 and TRBJ2-1, with 11 bases aligning to TRBD2. The germline gives CDR1 SEHNR, CDR2 FQNEAQ (reference sequence). With 1 base clipped from V and 12 bases from J, the junction kept 8 bases outside the gene matches. This CDR3 contains 15 residues. CDR3 nucleotides: TGTGCCAGCAGCTTAGAAACTAGCGGGGGAGGTGGGCAGTTCTTC. Protein product: CASSLETSGGGGQFF.

The sample holds a few counts of this clone. This chain uses TRBV7-2 with TRBJ2-1; perhaps TRBD2 as D (6 bases). Trimming removed 4 bases from V and 4 bases from J, with 8 bases in between. CDR1 SGHTA and CDR2 FQGNSA come from the germline V gene. The CDR3 has 13 amino acids. The CDR3 region is CASSSGLYNEQFF. CDR3 nucleotides: TGTGCCAGCAGCTCAGGACTATACAATGAGCAGTTCTTC.

The V gene is TRBV7-3, the J gene TRBJ2-1; D remains unclear. CDR1 and CDR2 (germline): SGHTA, FQGTGA. V was cut by 5 bases and J by 7 bases, with 15 bases left in between. This CDR3 is 14 amino acids long. The CDR3 spells CASSRGVPPNEQFF. As DNA, the CDR3 is TGTGCCAGCAGCCGCGGAGTCCCGCCGAATGAGCAGTTCTTC. The full variable domain, with the rest looked up from reference TRBV7-3 and TRBJ2-1, is GAGVSQTPSNKVTEKGKYVELRCDPISGHTALYWYRQSLGQGPEFLIYFQGTGAADDSGLPNDRFFAVRPEGSVSTLKIQRTERGDSAVYLCASSRGVPPNEQFFGPGTRLTVL.

The rearrangement joins TRBV29-1 to TRBJ1-2; D not certain. This CDR3 is 13 amino acids long. CDR1 SQVTM and CDR2 ANQGSEA come from the germline V gene. V was trimmed by 0 bases and J by 7 bases, leaving 12 bases between them. The CDR3 protein is CSVEDHVSPGYTF. The CDR3 DNA reads as TGCAGCGTTGAAGATCATGTGTCACCTGGCTACACCTTC.

This clone is termed large. The V and J genes are TRBV5-4 and TRBJ2-7; a possible D gene is TRBD1 (5 bases). Trimming left V 3 bases short and J 2 bases short, with 15 bases between. There are 15 residues in the CDR3. Germline CDR1 and CDR2: SGHNT and YYREEE (reference sequence). The CDR3 sequence: CASSSGQTVTYEQYF. Here the CDR3 DNA reads TGTGCCAGCAGCTCCGGGCAGACAGTGACCTACGAGCAGTACTTC.

The chain employs TRBV28 and TRBJ1-6; D is unresolved. This CDR3 is built from 16 residues. Trimming shortened V by 11 bases and J by 2 bases, and 19 bases separated the two germline ends. The germline CDR1 and CDR2 sequences are MDHEN and SYDVKM. The CDR3 spells CAGRPAKGTYNSPLHF. The CDR3 DNA reads TGTGCCGGCCGACCCGCAAAAGGCACCTATAATTCACCCCTCCACTTT.

This chain joins TRBV6-6 and TRBJ2-6, with D unresolved. V lost 6 bases and J lost 1, with 7 bases in between. The germline CDR1 and CDR2 sequences are MNHNY and SVGAGI (reference sequence). This CDR3 has 14 residues. CDR3 DNA: TGTGCCAGCAGCCCCCTTTCTGGGGCCAACGTCCTGACTTTC. Translated: CASSPLSGANVLTF.

The rearrangement links TRBV28 to TRBJ2-1, with a possible D match to TRBD2 (6 bases). In germline, CDR1 is MDHEN, CDR2 SYDVKM. Trimming removed 4 bases from V and 5 bases from J, with 15 bases in between. The CDR3 is 15 amino acids. The CDR3 protein is CASSSGTSNHNEQFF. The CDR3, as DNA: TGTGCCAGCAGTTCCGGGACTTCTAACCACAATGAGCAGTTCTTC. Combining the CDR3 with reference TRBV28 and TRBJ2-1 gives the whole variable domain DVKVTQSSRYLVKRTGEKVFLECVQDMDHENMFWYRQDPGLGLRLIYFSYDVKMKEKGDIPEGYSVSREKKERFSLILESASTNQTSMYLCASSSGTSNHNEQFFGPGTRLTVL.

The DNA for the CDR3 is TGTGCCAGCAGCTTAGCGACCGGTGCCGGGGAGCTGTTTTTT. Translation gives CASSLATGAGELFF. This chain links TRBV7-2 with TRBJ2-2; D uncertain. Per the germline V gene, CDR1 is SGHTA and CDR2 is FQGNSA. V was cut by 0 bases and J by 6 bases, with 8 bases left in between. This CDR3 has 14 amino acids. The full variable domain, in which reference TRBV7-2 and TRBJ2-2 provide the parts outside the CDR3, is GAGVSQSPSNKVTEKGKDVELRCDPISGHTALYWYRQSLGQGLEFLIYFQGNSAPDKSGLPSDRFSAERTGGSVSTLTIQRTQQEDSAVYLCASSLATGAGELFFGEGSRLTVL.

The chain recombines TRBV19 with TRBJ1-1; D unresolved. CDR1 is LNHDA, CDR2 SQIVND, per germline (reference sequence). V lost 5 bases, J lost 7 bases, and 11 bases lay in between. The CDR3 runs 12 residues. In nucleotides, the CDR3 is TGTGCCAGTAGTGCCCAATATGGTGAAGCTTTCTTT. This encodes CASSAQYGEAFF.

This chain connects TRBV7-9 to TRBJ2-2; D gene ambiguous. This CDR3 region has 12 residues. In germline, CDR1 is SEHNR, CDR2 FQNEAQ (reference sequence). Trimming cost V 5 bases and J 7 bases, with 8 bases left between them. Here the CDR3 reads CASSHPLGELFF. The CDR3 bases are TGTGCCAGCAGCCACCCGCTCGGGGAGCTGTTTTTT.

V is TRBV6-6 and J is TRBJ2-7, with TRBD2 matching over 10 bases. The junction had 6 bases not matched to a gene; V was cut back by 4 bases and J by 3 bases. The length of the CDR3 is 15 residues. Per the germline V gene, CDR1 is MNHNY and CDR2 is SVGAGI (reference sequence). The CDR3 nucleotides read TGTGCCAGCAGTTCCCCTACTAGCGGGGACTACGAGCAGTACTTC. Residues: CASSSPTSGDYEQYF.

The chain joins TRBV5-8 to TRBJ2-7; D gene uncertain. Germline V lookup: CDR1 SGHTS, CDR2 YDEGEE. This CDR3 comprises 13 residues. V was clipped by 1 base and J by 3 bases, with 8 bases between them. CDR3 amino acids: CASSLHKGYEQYF. The CDR3 coding sequence is TGTGCCAGCAGCTTGCACAAGGGCTACGAGCAGTACTTC. The full variable domain, its missing parts supplied by reference TRBV5-8 and TRBJ2-7, is EAGVTQSPTHLIKTRGQQATLRCSPISGHTSVYWYQQALGLGLQFLLWYDEGEERNRGNFPPRFSGRQFPNYSSELNVNALELEDSALYLCASSLHKGYEQYFGPGTRLTVT.

This rearrangement joins TRBV18 to TRBJ1-4; D is unresolved. Between the trimmed V and J ends, which lost 5 bases and 0 bases, there was a span of 10 bases. The CDR3 has 15 residues. The germline gives CDR1 KGHSH, CDR2 LQKENI. The CDR3 loop is CASSTPISTNEKLFF. The DNA for the CDR3 is TGTGCCAGCTCAACTCCCATTTCAACTAATGAAAAACTGTTTTTT.

The chain carries TRBV19 and TRBJ2-1; 12 bases align to TRBD2. The junction had 7 bases not matched to a gene; V was cut back by 6 bases and J by 4 bases. The germline gives CDR1 LNHDA, CDR2 SQIVND (reference sequence). The CDR3 has 16 residues. Written as DNA, the CDR3 is TGTGCCAGTAGAGAAGGACTAGCGGGGTTGTACAATGAGCAGTTCTTC. Its translation is CASREGLAGLYNEQFF. The full variable domain, rest sourced from reference TRBV19 and TRBJ2-1, is DGGITQSPKYLFRKEGQNVTLSCEQNLNHDAMYWYRQDPGQGLRLIYYSQIVNDFQKGDIAEGYSVSREKKESFPLTVTSAQKNPTAFYLCASREGLAGLYNEQFFGPGTRLTVL.

J is TRBJ2-1 and V is TRBV5-1, with 10 nucleotides matching TRBD2. CDR1 is SGHRS, CDR2 YFSETQ, per germline. With V trimmed by 4 bases and J by 5 bases, 18 bases remained unmatched. The CDR3 spans 19 residues. CDR3 DNA sequence: TGCGCCAGCAGCGACAGACTAGCGGGTTACTTCAATAAAGACAATGAGCAGTTCTTC. Translating gives CASSDRLAGYFNKDNEQFF.

The genes are TRBV4-2 and TRBJ2-1; weak D call: TRBD2 (6 bases). The V gene lost 5 bases and the J gene lost 4 bases, with 12 bases spanning the gap. CDR1 is LGHNA, CDR2 YNFKEQ, per germline. The CDR3 is made up of 14 amino acids. CDR3 protein: CASSSGLDYNEQFF. The DNA of the CDR3 is TGTGCCAGCAGCTCGGGACTGGATTACAATGAGCAGTTCTTC.